These 16 T cell receptor beta chains were sequenced from one sample in a study of shared clonotypes between healthy human individuals. Clones were sequenced by immunoSEQ multiplex PCR, and TCRdb holds only the in-frame ones, with some missing. Seen here are more than 2,000,000 clones, 85% to 95% observed once, and the top ten hold under 0.45%. The sample consisted of naive CD4+ T cells from PBMCs. Subset specified: CD45RA+ positively selected. The receptors shown here come from a man younger than 35 in good health. Some clones in this sample may be carry-over from other donors' samples.

V and J are TRBV7-3 and TRBJ1-1, with D perhaps matching TRBD1 (6 bases). This CDR3 is 15 amino acids long. Germline V gene lookup returns CDR1 SGHTA and CDR2 FQGTGA. V was pared by 4 bases and J by 4 bases, with 16 bases between. CDR3 in DNA: TGTGCCAGCAGCTCCTATGGGGGGGCTGGCACTGAAGCTTTCTTT. Translated: CASSSYGGAGTEAFF.

A word on this clone: Other nucleotide sequences in the sample specify the same CDR3. The chain is built from TRBV5-1 and TRBJ1-1; possibly TRBD1 for D (5 bases). The CDR3 sequence is 13 residues long. Trimming took off 5 bases at V and 1 base at J, with 9 bases between the two ends. Germline CDR1 is SGHRS and CDR2 is YFSETQ. This CDR3 reads CASRGQTNTEAFF. For the CDR3, the DNA is TGCGCCAGCAGGGGGCAGACGAACACTGAAGCTTTCTTT.

The chain links TRBV6-5 to TRBJ1-3; D may be TRBD1 (5 bases). The CDR3 runs 15 residues. Trimming left V 0 bases short and J 4 bases short, with 10 bases between. Germline lookup yields CDR1 MNHEY and CDR2 SVGAGI. CDR3 DNA sequence: TGTGCCAGCAGTTACTCGGCAGGGTGGGGAAACACCATATATTTT. As protein: CASSYSAGWGNTIYF.

A note on this clone: Within the sample, other DNA sequences also encode this same CDR3. J is TRBJ2-2 and V is TRBV11-2; D not resolved. CDR1 SGHAT and CDR2 FQNNGV come from the germline V gene. The CDR3 runs 13 residues. V shed 1 base and J shed 4 bases, with 4 bases lying between them. CDR3: CASSLVTTGELFF. CDR3 in DNA: TGTGCCAGCAGCTTAGTTACCACCGGGGAGCTGTTTTTT.

V gene TRBV10-3 combines with J gene TRBJ1-1, with TRBD1 as a possible D gene (5 bases). The CDR3 is 14 residues long. The V end lost 6 bases, the J end lost 0 bases, and 11 bases lay between the germline ends. Germline CDR1 and CDR2: ENHRY and SYGVKD. DNA of the CDR3: TGTGCCATCAGGATGACAGAACTGAACACTGAAGCTTTCTTT. Its protein is CAIRMTELNTEAFF.

This clone was counted between two and nine times. Other DNA sequences in the same sample also yield this CDR3. The V call is TRBV2, the J call TRBJ1-2; the match to TRBD1 covers 8 bases. There are 15 residues in the CDR3. Per germline, CDR1 SNHLY and CDR2 FYNNEI. The V segment lost 4 bases and the J segment 2 bases; nucleotides outside the gene matches: 6. The CDR3 protein is CASSVRAGGNYGYTF. For the CDR3, the DNA is TGTGCCAGCAGTGTTAGGGCAGGGGGCAACTATGGCTACACCTTC.

This clone appeared a few times. This rearrangement joins TRBV11-3 to TRBJ1-2; D unclear. Germline V gene data show CDR1 as SGHNT and CDR2 as YENEEA. This CDR3 contains 12 residues. The V gene lost 0 bases and the J gene lost 8 bases, with 7 bases spanning the gap. The CDR3 nucleotides are TGTGCCAGCAGCTTAGATGGGAGAGGCTACACCTTC. Encoded protein: CASSLDGRGYTF.

The gene calls are TRBV6-5 and TRBJ2-3; TRBD1 matches at 9 bases. This CDR3 has 15 residues. Germline lookup yields CDR1 MNHEY and CDR2 SVGAGI. V lost 5 bases, J lost 2 bases, and 5 bases stayed unmatched. The CDR3 DNA follows: TGTGCCAGCAGTCAGGGACAGGGCCACACAGATACGCAGTATTTT. Its translation: CASSQGQGHTDTQYF.

CDR3 bases: TGCAGCCTAGCCCCGGGGAACAATGAGCAGTTCTTC. Encoded protein: CSLAPGNNEQFF. The V call is TRBV29-1, the J call TRBJ2-1; D might be TRBD2 (5 bases). The V end lost 8 bases, the J end lost 5 bases, and 13 bases lay between the germline ends. The CDR3 covers 12 residues. The germline CDR1 and CDR2 sequences are SQVTM and ANQGSEA.

The chain employs TRBV20-1 and TRBJ2-3, with D hard to call. Trimming left V 5 bases short and J 5 bases short, with 8 bases between. The germline gives CDR1 DFQATT, CDR2 SNEGSKA (reference sequence). The CDR3 has 11 residues. The CDR3 is CSAVSRDTQYF. The CDR3 DNA sequence: TGCAGTGCTGTGTCCCGAGATACGCAGTATTTT.

This clone was observed a few times. Other DNA sequences in the same sample also yield this CDR3. The rearrangement uses TRBV2 and TRBJ1-5; 7 bases match TRBD1. Trimming at V came to 4 bases and at J to 1 base, leaving 1 base not matched to a gene. Germline V CDR1 and CDR2: SNHLY, FYNNEI. The CDR3 runs to 14 residues. The CDR3 sequence is CASSGQGSNQPQHF. The DNA for the CDR3 is TGTGCCAGCAGTGGACAGGGAAGCAATCAGCCCCAGCATTTT.

V and J are TRBV29-1 and TRBJ2-5; D ambiguous. Trimming removed 6 bases at V and 4 bases at J, with 9 bases between. This CDR3 is 11 amino acids long. Per the germline V gene, CDR1 is SQVTM and CDR2 is ANQGSEA. As DNA, the CDR3 is TGCAGCGTCTTAAAAACAGAGACCCAGTACTTC. Its translation is CSVLKTETQYF. The variable domain in full, completed from reference TRBV29-1 and TRBJ2-5, reads SAVISQKPSRDICQRGTSLTIQCQVDSQVTMMFWYRQQPGQSLTLIATANQGSEATYESGFVIDKFPISRPNLTFSTLTVSNMSPEDSSIYLCSVLKTETQYFGPGTRLLVL.

About this clone: The same CDR3 arises from other DNA sequences in this sample as well. V usage is TRBV7-2 and J usage is TRBJ2-7; no reliable D call. CDR1 and CDR2 (germline): SGHTA, FQGNSA. This CDR3 has 13 amino acids. V lost 5 bases, J lost 1 base, and 9 bases lay in between. CDR3 sequence: CASSPHRSYEQYF. Here the CDR3 DNA reads TGTGCCAGCAGCCCCCACCGGTCCTACGAGCAGTACTTC.

This clone was recorded once. J is TRBJ1-4 and V is TRBV5-1, with 7 bases that match TRBD1. V lost 7 bases, J lost 6 bases, and 12 bases stayed unmatched. The CDR3 runs 15 residues. Per the germline V gene, CDR1 is SGHRS and CDR2 is YFSETQ. CDR3 loop: CASSRRFGTDEKLFF. Written as DNA, the CDR3 is TGCGCCAGCTCAAGAAGATTCGGGACAGATGAAAAACTGTTTTTT.

The gene calls are TRBV14 and TRBJ1-2; tentative D call: TRBD1 (6 bases). Per the germline V gene, CDR1 is SGHDN and CDR2 is FVKESK. This CDR3 comprises 15 residues. Trimming stripped 0 bases from V and 7 bases from J, with 15 bases between. The CDR3 nucleotides are TGTGCCAGCAGCCAAGATCGGGGGCCCTGGGGTGGCTACACCTTC. Translating gives CASSQDRGPWGGYTF. The complete variable domain, with remaining parts taken from reference TRBV14 and TRBJ1-2, reads EAGVTQFPSHSVIEKGQTVTLRCDPISGHDNLYWYRRVMGKEIKFLLHFVKESKQDESGMPNNRFLAERTGGTYSTLKVQPAELEDSGVYFCASSQDRGPWGGYTFGSGTRLTVV.

The rearrangement links TRBV5-4 to TRBJ2-1; D is unresolved. Germline CDR1 is SGHNT and CDR2 is YYREEE (reference sequence). The CDR3 totals 11 residues. Trimming removed 4 bases from V and 9 bases from J, with 8 bases in between. In DNA, the CDR3 is TGTGCCAGCAGCCTAAACACTGAGCAGTTCTTC. This codes for CASSLNTEQFF.